This TCR beta chain was recorded in a study of CD8+CD57+ T cells in acquired aplastic anemia. At the level of the study: DNA from sorted CD4+ and CD8+ cells averaged around 3.5 ug.

V lost 2 bases, J lost 1 base, and 12 bases lay in between. The CDR3 is 15 residues long. Germline V gene sequence: CDR1 ENHRY, CDR2 SYGVKD. Flow cytometry had shown expanded CD8+CD57+ cells in the patients chosen for sequencing. Genomic DNA acted as the template from which TCR beta VDJ combination and CDR3 sequence profiling were carried out. TCRdb fed the reads into MiXCR, producing one record per CDR3 protein. The sample yields about 190,000 distinct CDR3 sequences, approximately 50% seen once. Broader study findings: Overlapping CD8+ CDR3 repertoires of patients and controls contained roughly 27 shared sequences.

As concerns this clonotype: Its target is not known.

The genes are TRBV10-3 and TRBJ2-7; D is ambiguous. The specimen was sorted CD4+, CD8+, or CD8+CD57+ T cells (not recorded which) from PBMCs. This sequence was found in a human donor with aplastic anemia. Written as DNA, the CDR3 is TGTGCCATCAGTGAGGAAGGAACCAATTCCTACGAGCAGTACTTC. Amino acid sequence: CAISEEGTNSYEQYF.